This T cell receptor beta chain originates from a study of control samples from healthy donors and cancer patients. V dropped 3 bases and J dropped 4 bases, with 18 bases sitting between them. The length of the CDR3 is 16 residues. Germline V CDR1 and CDR2: KGHSH, LQKENI. Sequencing used immunoSEQ multiplex PCR; TCRdb keeps in-frame clones, though not all of them. The table lists about 130,000 clones, about 90% of them singletons, with 2.1% in the top ten. This TCR derives from a woman between 45 and 60 years old in good health. The sample taken for sequencing was blood. The V call is TRBV18, the J call TRBJ1-1, with a tentative D call TRBD1 (6 bases). CDR3 amino acids: CASSPGLTGRGTEAFF. The CDR3 DNA reads as TGTGCCAGCTCACCGGGACTAACAGGGAGGGGCACTGAAGCTTTCTTT.